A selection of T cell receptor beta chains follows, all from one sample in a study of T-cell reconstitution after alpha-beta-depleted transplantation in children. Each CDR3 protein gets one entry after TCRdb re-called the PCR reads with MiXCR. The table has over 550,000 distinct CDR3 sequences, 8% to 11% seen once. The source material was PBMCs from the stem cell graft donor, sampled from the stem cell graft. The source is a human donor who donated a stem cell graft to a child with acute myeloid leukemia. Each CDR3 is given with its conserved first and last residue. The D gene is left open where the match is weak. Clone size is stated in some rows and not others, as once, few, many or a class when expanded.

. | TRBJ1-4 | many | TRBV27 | CASSLSSALGAPTGKLFF | TGTGCCAGCAGTTTATCGTCGGCCTTGGGGGCCCCTACGGGGAAACTGTTTTTT
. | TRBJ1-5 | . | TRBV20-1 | CSAWFRGGNQPQHF | TGCAGTGCTTGGTTCAGGGGCGGCAATCAGCCCCAGCATTTT
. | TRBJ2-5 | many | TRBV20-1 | CSAIERETQYF | TGCAGTGCTATAGAACGGGAGACCCAGTACTTC
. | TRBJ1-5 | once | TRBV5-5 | CASSLQEGGNQPQHF | TGTGCCAGCAGCTTGCAGGAGGGAGGGAATCAGCCCCAGCATTTT
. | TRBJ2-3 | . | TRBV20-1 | CSASLDTDTQYF | TGCAGTGCTAGTCTAGACACAGATACGCAGTATTTT
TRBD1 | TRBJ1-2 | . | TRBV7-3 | CASSLTGGVSGYTF | TGTGCCAGCAGCCTGACAGGGGGAGTAAGCGGCTACACCTTC
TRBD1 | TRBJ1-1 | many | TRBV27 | CASRTLSSGGITEAFF | TGTGCCAGCAGGACGCTTTCTTCAGGGGGCATCACTGAAGCTTTCTTT
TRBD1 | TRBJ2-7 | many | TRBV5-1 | CASSLGQADEQYF | TGCGCCAGCAGCCTGGGACAGGCGGACGAGCAGTACTTC
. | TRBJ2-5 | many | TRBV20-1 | CSARMETQYF | TGCAGTGCTAGAATGGAGACCCAGTACTTC
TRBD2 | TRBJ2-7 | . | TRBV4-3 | CASSRQRGSYEQYF | TGCGCCAGCAGCCGGCAGCGGGGCTCCTACGAGCAGTACTTC
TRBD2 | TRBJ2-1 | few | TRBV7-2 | CASSTVAGGYNEQFF | TGTGCCAGCAGCACCGTAGCGGGAGGGTACAATGAGCAGTTCTTC
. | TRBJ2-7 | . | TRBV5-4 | CASSLTGLPWVYEQYF | TGTGCCAGCAGCCTAACGGGCCTTCCTTGGGTCTACGAGCAGTACTTC
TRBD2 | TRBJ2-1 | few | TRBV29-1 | CSVEEFGTSGYNEQFF | TGCAGCGTTGAAGAATTCGGGACTAGCGGATACAATGAGCAGTTCTTC
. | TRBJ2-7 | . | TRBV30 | CAWYQAPYEQYF | TGTGCCTGGTACCAGGCCCCCTACGAGCAGTACTTC
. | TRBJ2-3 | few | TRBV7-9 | CAAGDRTDTQYF | TGTGCCGCTGGGGACCGCACAGATACGCAGTATTTT
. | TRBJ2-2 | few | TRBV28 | CASRGGNTGELFF | TGTGCCAGCCGGGGAGGGAACACCGGGGAGCTGTTTTTT
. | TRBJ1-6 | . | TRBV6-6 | CASSSRSPLHF | TGTGCCAGCAGTTCACGTTCACCCCTCCACTTT
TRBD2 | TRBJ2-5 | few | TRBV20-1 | CSARDRLAALTQETQYF | TGCAGTGCTAGAGATCGGCTAGCGGCTTTGACTCAAGAGACCCAGTACTTC
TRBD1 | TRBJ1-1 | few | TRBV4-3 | CASSPEPRQGPEAFF | TGCGCCAGCAGCCCAGAGCCGCGACAGGGGCCCGAAGCTTTCTTT
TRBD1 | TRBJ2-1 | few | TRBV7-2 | CASVNRGSHNEQFF | TGTGCCAGCGTAAACAGGGGGTCACACAATGAGCAGTTCTTC
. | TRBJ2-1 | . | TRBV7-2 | CASSPKLLGLAYNEQFF | TGTGCCAGCAGCCCGAAGCTTCTGGGGCTAGCCTACAATGAGCAGTTCTTC
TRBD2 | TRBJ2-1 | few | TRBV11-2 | CASSAPHTLAGTTYNEQFF | TGTGCCAGCAGCGCTCCGCATACGCTAGCGGGGACCACTTACAATGAGCAGTTCTTC
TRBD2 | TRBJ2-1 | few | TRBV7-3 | CASSRRREAYNEQFF | TGTGCCAGCAGCCGCCGGCGGGAGGCCTACAATGAGCAGTTCTTC
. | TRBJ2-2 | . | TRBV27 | CASKLADTGELFF | TGTGCCAGCAAGTTAGCGGACACCGGGGAGCTGTTTTTT
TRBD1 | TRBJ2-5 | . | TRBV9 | CASSPRGLQETQYF | TGTGCCAGCAGCCCGAGGGGGCTTCAAGAGACCCAGTACTTC
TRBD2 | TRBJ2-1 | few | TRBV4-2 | CASSQALAGEQFF | TGTGCCAGCAGCCAAGCTCTAGCGGGAGAGCAGTTCTTC